What follows is one T cell receptor (beta chain) and its context. Generated by immunoSEQ multiplex PCR, the TCRdb table keeps only in-frame clones and is missing some. The sample has fewer than 150,000 clones; 84% are singletons. This entry comes from a study of blood T cell repertoires in COVID-19. Trimming pared 6 bases from V and 3 bases from J, leaving 17 bases between. Germline values: CDR1 MNHEY, CDR2 SVGAGI. This CDR3 has 15 amino acids. Sequenced material: peripheral blood. The origin of this receptor is a human donor in a cohort sampled during active COVID-19. V and J are TRBV6-5 and TRBJ1-2; D gene unclear. The CDR3 coding sequence is TGTGCCAGCAGCCCCGGAGGTCCTATCTACTATGGCTACACCTTC. Translating it yields CASSPGGPIYYGYTF.